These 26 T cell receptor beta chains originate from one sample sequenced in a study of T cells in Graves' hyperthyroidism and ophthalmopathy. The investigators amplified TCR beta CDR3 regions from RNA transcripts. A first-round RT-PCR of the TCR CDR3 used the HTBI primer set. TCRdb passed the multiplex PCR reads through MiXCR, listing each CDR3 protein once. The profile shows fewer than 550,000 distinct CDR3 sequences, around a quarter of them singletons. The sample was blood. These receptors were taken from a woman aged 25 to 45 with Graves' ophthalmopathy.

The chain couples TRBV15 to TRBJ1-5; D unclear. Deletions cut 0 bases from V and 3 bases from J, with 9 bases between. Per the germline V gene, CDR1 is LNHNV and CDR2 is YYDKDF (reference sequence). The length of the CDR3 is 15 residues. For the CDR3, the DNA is TGTGCCACCAGCAGAGATTTGGGTTTCAATCAGCCCCAGCATTTT. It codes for CATSRDLGFNQPQHF.

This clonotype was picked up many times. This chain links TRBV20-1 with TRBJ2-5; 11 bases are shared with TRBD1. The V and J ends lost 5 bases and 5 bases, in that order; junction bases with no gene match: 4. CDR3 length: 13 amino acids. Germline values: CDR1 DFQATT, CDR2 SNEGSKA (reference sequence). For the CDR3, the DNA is TGCAGTGCTGGGACAGGGGGAGAGGAGACCCAGTACTTC. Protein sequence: CSAGTGGEETQYF.

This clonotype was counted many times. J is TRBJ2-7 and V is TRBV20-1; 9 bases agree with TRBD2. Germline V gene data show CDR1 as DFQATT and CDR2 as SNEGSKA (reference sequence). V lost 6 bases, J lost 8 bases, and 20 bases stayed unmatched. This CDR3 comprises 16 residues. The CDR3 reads CSATAPGVASGVQQYF. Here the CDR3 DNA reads TGCAGTGCCACAGCCCCCGGGGTTGCTAGCGGGGTCCAGCAGTACTTC.

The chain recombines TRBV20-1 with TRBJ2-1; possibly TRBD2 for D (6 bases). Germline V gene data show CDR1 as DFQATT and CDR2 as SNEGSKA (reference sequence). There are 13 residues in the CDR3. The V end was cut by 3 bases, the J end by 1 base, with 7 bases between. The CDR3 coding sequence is TGCAGTGCTAGCGGAGGGTCCTACAATGAGCAGTTCTTC. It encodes CSASGGSYNEQFF.

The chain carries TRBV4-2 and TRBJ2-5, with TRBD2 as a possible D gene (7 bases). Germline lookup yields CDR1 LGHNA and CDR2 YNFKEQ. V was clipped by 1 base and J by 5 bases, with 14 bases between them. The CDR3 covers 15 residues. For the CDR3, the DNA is TGTGCCAGCAGCCAAGTTCGGGGGGCCGATGAGACCCAGTACTTC. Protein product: CASSQVRGADETQYF.

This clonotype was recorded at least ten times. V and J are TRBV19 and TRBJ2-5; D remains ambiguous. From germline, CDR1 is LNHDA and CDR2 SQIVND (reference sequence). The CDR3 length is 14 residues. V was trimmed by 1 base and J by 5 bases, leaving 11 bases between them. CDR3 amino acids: CASSIGALRETQYF. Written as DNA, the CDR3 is TGTGCCAGTAGTATAGGAGCACTGCGGGAGACCCAGTACTTC. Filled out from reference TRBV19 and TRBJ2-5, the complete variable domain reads DGGITQSPKYLFRKEGQNVTLSCEQNLNHDAMYWYRQDPGQGLRLIYYSQIVNDFQKGDIAEGYSVSREKKESFPLTVTSAQKNPTAFYLCASSIGALRETQYFGPGTRLLVL.

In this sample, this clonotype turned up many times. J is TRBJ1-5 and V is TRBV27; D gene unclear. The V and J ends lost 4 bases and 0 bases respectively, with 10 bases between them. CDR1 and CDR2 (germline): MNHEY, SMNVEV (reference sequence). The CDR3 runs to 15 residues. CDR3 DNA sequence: TGTGCCAGCAGTTCCCAGTATAATAGCAATCAGCCCCAGCATTTT. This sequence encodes CASSSQYNSNQPQHF.

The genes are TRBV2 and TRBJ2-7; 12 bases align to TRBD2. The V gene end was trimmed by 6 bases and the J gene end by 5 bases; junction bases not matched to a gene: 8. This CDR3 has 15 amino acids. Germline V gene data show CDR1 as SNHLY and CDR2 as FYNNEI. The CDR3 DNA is TGTGCCAGCAGAGCCGGGACTAGCGGGTCACACGAGCAGTACTTC. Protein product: CASRAGTSGSHEQYF.

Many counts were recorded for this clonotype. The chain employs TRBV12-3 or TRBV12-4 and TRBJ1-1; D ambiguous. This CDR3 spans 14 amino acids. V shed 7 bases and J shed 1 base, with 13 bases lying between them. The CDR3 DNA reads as TGTGCCAGCACCCTCGGACTGACGAACACTGAAGCTTTCTTT. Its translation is CASTLGLTNTEAFF.

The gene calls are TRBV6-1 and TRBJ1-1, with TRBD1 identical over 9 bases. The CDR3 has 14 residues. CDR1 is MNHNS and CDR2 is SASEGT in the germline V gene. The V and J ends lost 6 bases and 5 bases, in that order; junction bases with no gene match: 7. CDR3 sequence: CASRPGQGGTEAFF. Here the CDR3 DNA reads TGTGCCAGCAGGCCGGGACAGGGAGGGACTGAAGCTTTCTTT.

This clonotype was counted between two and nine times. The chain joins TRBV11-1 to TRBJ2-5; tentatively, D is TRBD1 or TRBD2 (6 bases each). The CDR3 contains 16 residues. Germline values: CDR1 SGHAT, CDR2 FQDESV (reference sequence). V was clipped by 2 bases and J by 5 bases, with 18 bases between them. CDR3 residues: CASSLRSFRGLETQYF. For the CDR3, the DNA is TGTGCCAGCAGCTTAAGGAGTTTTCGGGGGCTCGAGACCCAGTACTTC.

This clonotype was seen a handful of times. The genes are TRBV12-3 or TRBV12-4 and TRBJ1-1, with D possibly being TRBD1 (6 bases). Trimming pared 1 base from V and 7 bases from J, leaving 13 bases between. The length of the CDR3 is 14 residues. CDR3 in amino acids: CASSLDGGPVEAFF. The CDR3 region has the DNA TGTGCCAGCAGTTTAGACGGGGGGCCGGTTGAAGCTTTCTTT.

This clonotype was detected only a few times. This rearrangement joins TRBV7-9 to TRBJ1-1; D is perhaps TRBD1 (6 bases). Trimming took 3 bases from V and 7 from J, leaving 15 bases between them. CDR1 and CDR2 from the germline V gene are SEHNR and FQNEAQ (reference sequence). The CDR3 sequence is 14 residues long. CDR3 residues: CASSFPGALGEAFF. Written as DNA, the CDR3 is TGTGCCAGCAGCTTTCCAGGGGCGCTCGGTGAAGCTTTCTTT. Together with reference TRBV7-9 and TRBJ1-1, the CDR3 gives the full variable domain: DTGVSQNPRHKITKRGQNVTFRCDPISEHNRLYWYRQTLGQGPEFLTYFQNEAQLEKSRLLSDRFSAERPKGSFSTLEIQRTEQGDSAMYLCASSFPGALGEAFFGQGTRLTVV.

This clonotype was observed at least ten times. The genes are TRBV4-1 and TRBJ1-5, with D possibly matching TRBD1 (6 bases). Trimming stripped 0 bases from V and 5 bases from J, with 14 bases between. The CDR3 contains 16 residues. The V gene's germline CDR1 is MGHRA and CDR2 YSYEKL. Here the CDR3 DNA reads TGCGCCAGCAGCCAAGAGTTCGCAGGGGATTATCAGCCCCAGCATTTT. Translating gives CASSQEFAGDYQPQHF.

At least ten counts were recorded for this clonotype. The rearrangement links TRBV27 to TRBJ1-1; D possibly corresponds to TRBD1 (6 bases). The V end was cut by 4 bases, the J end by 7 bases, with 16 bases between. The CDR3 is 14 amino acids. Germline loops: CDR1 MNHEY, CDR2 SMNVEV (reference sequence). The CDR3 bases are TGTGCCAGCAGTTCTTGGGGGCGACCGGGTGAAGCTTTCTTT. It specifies CASSSWGRPGEAFF.

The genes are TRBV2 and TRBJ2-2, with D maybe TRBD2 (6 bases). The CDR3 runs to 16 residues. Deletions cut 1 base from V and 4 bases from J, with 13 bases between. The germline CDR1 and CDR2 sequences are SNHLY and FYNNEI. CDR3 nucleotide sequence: TGTGCCAGCAGTGAAGGAGGTGGACTATTCACCGGGGAGCTGTTTTTT. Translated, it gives CASSEGGGLFTGELFF.

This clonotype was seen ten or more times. DNA for the CDR3: TGTGCCAGCAGCCGAGGACAGTTCTCTGGAAACACCATATATTTT. It encodes CASSRGQFSGNTIYF. The V gene is TRBV6-1, the J gene TRBJ1-3, with D perhaps matching TRBD1 (6 bases). V was shortened by 6 bases and J by 0 bases, with 12 bases between the two germline ends. This CDR3 spans 15 amino acids. Germline V gene lookup returns CDR1 MNHNS and CDR2 SASEGT.

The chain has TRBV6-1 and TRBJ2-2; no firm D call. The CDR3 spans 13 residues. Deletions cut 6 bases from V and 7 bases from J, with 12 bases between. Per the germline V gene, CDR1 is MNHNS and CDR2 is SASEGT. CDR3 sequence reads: CASRIGSHGELFF. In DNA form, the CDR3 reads TGTGCCAGCAGGATCGGCTCACACGGGGAGCTGTTTTTT.

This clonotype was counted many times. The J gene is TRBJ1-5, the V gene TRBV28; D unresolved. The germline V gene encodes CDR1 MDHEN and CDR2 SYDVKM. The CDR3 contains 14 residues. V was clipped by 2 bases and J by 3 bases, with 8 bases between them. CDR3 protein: CASSLMDSNQPQHF. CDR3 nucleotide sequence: TGTGCCAGCAGTTTAATGGATTCCAATCAGCCCCAGCATTTT.

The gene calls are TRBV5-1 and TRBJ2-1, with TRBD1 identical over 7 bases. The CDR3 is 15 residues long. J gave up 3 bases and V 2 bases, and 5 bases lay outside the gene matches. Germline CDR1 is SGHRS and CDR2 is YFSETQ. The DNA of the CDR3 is TGCGCCAGCAGCTTAGGGACAGTGGGCTACAATGAGCAGTTCTTC. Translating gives CASSLGTVGYNEQFF. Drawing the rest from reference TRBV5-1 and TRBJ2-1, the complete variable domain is KAGVTQTPRYLIKTRGQQVTLSCSPISGHRSVSWYQQTPGQGLQFLFEYFSETQRNKGNFPGRFSGRQFSNSRSEMNVSTLELGDSALYLCASSLGTVGYNEQFFGPGTRLTVL.

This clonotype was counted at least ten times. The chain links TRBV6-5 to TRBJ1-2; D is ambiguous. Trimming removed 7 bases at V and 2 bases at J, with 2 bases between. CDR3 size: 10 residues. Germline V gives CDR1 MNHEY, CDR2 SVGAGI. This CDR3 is CASINYGYTF. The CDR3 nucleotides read TGTGCCAGCATAAACTATGGCTACACCTTC.

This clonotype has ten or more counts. This chain's CDR3 is CASRATVNGNQPQHF. The CDR3 DNA reads as TGTGCCAGTAGGGCTACCGTTAATGGCAATCAGCCCCAGCATTTT. The chain has TRBV19 and TRBJ1-5; D unclear. The CDR3 spans 15 residues. Germline CDR1 is LNHDA and CDR2 is SQIVND (reference sequence). The V gene lost 6 bases and the J gene lost 2 bases, with 14 bases spanning the gap.

The CDR3, as DNA: TGTGCCAGCAGCTTAGTAGGGGCAGAAGGCGGGGGGCCACAAGAGACCCAGTACTTC. It yields the protein CASSLVGAEGGGPQETQYF. V usage is TRBV11-2 and J usage is TRBJ2-5; TRBD2 agrees at 8 bases. Trimming removed 1 base from V and 2 bases from J; junction bases left unmatched: 15. CDR3 size: 19 residues. Germline assignment: CDR1 SGHAT and CDR2 FQNNGV.

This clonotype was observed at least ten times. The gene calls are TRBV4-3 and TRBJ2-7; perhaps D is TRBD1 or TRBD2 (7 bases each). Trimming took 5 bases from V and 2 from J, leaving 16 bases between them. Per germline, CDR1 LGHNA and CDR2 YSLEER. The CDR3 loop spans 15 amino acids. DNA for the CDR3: TGCGCCAGCAGCGAAACAGGGGAGGGGACCTACGAGCAGTACTTC. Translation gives CASSETGEGTYEQYF.

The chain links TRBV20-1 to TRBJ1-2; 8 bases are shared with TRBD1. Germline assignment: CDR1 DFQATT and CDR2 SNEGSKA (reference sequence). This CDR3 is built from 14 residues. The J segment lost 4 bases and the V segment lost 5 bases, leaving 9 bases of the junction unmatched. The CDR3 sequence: CSAPQGAGIYGYTF. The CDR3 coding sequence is TGCAGTGCTCCTCAGGGGGCGGGAATCTATGGCTACACCTTC.

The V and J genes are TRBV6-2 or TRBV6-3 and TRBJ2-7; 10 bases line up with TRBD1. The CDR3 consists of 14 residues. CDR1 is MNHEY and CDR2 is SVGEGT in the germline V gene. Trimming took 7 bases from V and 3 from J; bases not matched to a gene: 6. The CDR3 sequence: CASTTGTGVYEQYF. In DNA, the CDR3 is TGTGCCAGCACAACGGGGACAGGGGTCTACGAGCAGTACTTC.